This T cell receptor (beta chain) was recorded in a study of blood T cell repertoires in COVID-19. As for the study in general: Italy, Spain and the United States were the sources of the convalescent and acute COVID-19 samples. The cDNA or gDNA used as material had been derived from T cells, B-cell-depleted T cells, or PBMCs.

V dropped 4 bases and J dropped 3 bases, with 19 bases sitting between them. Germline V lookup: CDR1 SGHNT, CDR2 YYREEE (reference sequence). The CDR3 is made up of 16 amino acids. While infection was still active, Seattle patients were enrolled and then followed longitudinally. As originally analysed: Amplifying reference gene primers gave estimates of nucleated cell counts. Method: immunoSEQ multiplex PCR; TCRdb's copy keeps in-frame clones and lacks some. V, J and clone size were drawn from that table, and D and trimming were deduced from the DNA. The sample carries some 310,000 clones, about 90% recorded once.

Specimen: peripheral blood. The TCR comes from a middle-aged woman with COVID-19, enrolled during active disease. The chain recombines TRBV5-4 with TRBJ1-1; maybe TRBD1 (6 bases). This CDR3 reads CASSGPTGSRDTEAFF. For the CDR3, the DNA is TGTGCCAGCAGCGGTCCTACAGGGAGCAGGGACACTGAAGCTTTCTTT.